The sequence of this TCR beta chain was determined in a study of neurological immune-mediated disorders. Germline V gene sequence: CDR1 SGHTA, CDR2 FQGNSA. V was trimmed by 1 base and J by 7 bases, leaving 18 bases between them. The CDR3 has 16 amino acids. TCRdb fed the 5' RACE reads into MiXCR, producing one record per CDR3 protein. This table holds around 71,000 distinct CDR3 sequences, roughly 13% found once. The time point here: longitudinal time-point 1 (baseline). This clonotype was detected ten times or more. The sample consisted of PBMCs. This chain links TRBV7-2 with TRBJ2-3; D gene unclear. This TCR was sampled from a female donor with HTLV-1-associated myelopathy (HAM/TSP). CDR3 loop: CASSLDLGPLQNTQYF. The CDR3, as DNA: TGTGCCAGCAGCTTAGATCTGGGCCCGCTGCAGAATACGCAGTATTTT. Looking up the rest from reference TRBV7-2 and TRBJ2-3 gives the full variable domain: GAGVSQSPSNKVTEKGKDVELRCDPISGHTALYWYRQSLGQGLEFLIYFQGNSAPDKSGLPSDRFSAERTGGSVSTLTIQRTQQEDSAVYLCASSLDLGPLQNTQYFGPGTRLTVL.